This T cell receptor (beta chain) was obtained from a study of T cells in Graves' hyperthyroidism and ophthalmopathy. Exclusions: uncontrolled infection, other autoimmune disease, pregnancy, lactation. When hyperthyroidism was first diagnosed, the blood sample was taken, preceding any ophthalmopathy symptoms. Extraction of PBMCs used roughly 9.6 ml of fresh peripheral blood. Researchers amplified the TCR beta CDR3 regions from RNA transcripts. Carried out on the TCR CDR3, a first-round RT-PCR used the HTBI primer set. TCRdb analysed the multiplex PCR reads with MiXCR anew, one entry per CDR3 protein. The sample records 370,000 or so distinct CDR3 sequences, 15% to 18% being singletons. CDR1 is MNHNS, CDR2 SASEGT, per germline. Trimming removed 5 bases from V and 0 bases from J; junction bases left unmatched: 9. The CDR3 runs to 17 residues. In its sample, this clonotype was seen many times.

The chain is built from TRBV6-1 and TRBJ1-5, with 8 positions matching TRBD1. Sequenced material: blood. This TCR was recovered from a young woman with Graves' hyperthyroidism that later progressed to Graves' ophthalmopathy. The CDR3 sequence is CASSFGQGQVSNQPQHF. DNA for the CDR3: TGTGCCAGCAGTTTCGGACAGGGCCAGGTTAGCAATCAGCCCCAGCATTTT.